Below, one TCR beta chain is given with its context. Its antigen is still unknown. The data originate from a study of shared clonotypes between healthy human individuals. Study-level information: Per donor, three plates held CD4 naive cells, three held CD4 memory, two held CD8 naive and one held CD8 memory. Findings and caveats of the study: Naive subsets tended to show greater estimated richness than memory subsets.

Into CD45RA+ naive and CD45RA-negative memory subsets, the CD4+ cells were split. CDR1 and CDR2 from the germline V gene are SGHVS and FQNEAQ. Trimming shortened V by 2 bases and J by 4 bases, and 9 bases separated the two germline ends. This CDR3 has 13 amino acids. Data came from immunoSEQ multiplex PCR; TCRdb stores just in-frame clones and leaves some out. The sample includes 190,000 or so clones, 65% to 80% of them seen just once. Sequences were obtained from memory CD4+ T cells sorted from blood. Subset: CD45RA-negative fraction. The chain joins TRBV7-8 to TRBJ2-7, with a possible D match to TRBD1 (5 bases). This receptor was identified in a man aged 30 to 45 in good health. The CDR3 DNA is TGTGCCAGCAGCTTATTGCGGACATACGAGCAGTACTTC. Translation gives CASSLLRTYEQYF.